What follows describes a single T cell receptor (beta chain). This record belongs to a study of cytomegalovirus exposure and HLA in healthy donors. Vbeta (60) and Jbeta (13) primers were used in the PCR. Some clones are missing from TCRdb's copy, which holds only in-frame ones; the method was immunoSEQ multiplex PCR. The sample consists of tens of thousands of clones, roughly 78% of them appearing once. The germline V gene encodes CDR1 SGHAT and CDR2 FQNNGV. The ends were cut back, 5 bases at V and 4 bases at J, with 11 bases in the middle. The CDR3 contains 13 residues. The sequenced sample was PBMCs. This TCR was recovered from a male donor in good health and CMV-seropositive. This rearrangement joins TRBV11-2 to TRBJ2-5; D is possibly TRBD2 (6 bases). CDR3 region: CASSLVGGETQYF. The CDR3, as DNA: TGTGCCAGCAGCCTTGTGGGAGGAGAGACCCAGTACTTC.